These T cell receptor beta chains were read from a single sample in a study of T-cell memory formation after mild COVID-19. TCRdb independently ran MiXCR on the 5' RACE reads; one entry per CDR3 protein. The sample shows fewer than 90,000 distinct CDR3 sequences, around 13% of them seen only once. Sequenced material: PBMCs or a T cell subset sorted from them (not recorded which). The receptors shown here come from a man aged 18-30 years who had mild COVID-19 (a few samples of this study predate the infection). Cell type and time point are not known. Both conserved end residues are part of each CDR3. Fields, in order: clone size, V gene, D gene, J gene, CDR3 DNA, CDR3 protein. The D gene is left open where the match is weak. Size tells how often a clone was seen (once, few, many) or the class of an expanded clone, and some rows leave it out.

abundance: .
v_gene: TRBV20-1
d_gene: .
j_gene: TRBJ2-6
CDR3nt: TGCAGTGCCGAAACCTCAGCGATCGTCTCTGGGGCCAACGTCCTGACTTTC
CDR3aa: CSAETSAIVSGANVLTF

abundance: .
v_gene: TRBV11-2
d_gene: .
j_gene: TRBJ2-1
CDR3nt: TGTGCCAGCAGCTTAGTCCGTCTTGAGCAGTTCTTC
CDR3aa: CASSLVRLEQFF

abundance: .
v_gene: TRBV6-4
d_gene: .
j_gene: TRBJ2-1
CDR3nt: TGTGCCAGCAGTGCCTCGGGGAATGAGCAGTTCTTC
CDR3aa: CASSASGNEQFF

abundance: .
v_gene: TRBV12-3/TRBV12-4
d_gene: TRBD1
j_gene: TRBJ1-1
CDR3nt: TGTGCCAGCAGCCTCGACAGGGAAACTGAAGCTTTCTTT
CDR3aa: CASSLDRETEAFF

abundance: .
v_gene: TRBV13
d_gene: .
j_gene: TRBJ2-3
CDR3nt: TGTGCCAGCAGCTTTAGACACAGCACAGATACGCAGTATTTT
CDR3aa: CASSFRHSTDTQYF

abundance: few
v_gene: TRBV4-2
d_gene: .
j_gene: TRBJ1-5
CDR3nt: TGTGCCAGCAGCCAAGACCCCACCTGGAGCAATCAGCCCCAGCATTTT
CDR3aa: CASSQDPTWSNQPQHF

abundance: few
v_gene: TRBV14
d_gene: TRBD2
j_gene: TRBJ2-2
CDR3nt: TGTGCCAGCAGCCAAGGCGGGGGGAACACCGGGGAGCTGTTTTTT
CDR3aa: CASSQGGGNTGELFF

abundance: .
v_gene: TRBV6-2/TRBV6-3
d_gene: TRBD2
j_gene: TRBJ2-5
CDR3nt: TGTGCCAGCAGCAATCTAGCGGGGGGCCAAGAGACCCAGTACTTC
CDR3aa: CASSNLAGGQETQYF

abundance: many
v_gene: TRBV10-3
d_gene: .
j_gene: TRBJ1-4
CDR3nt: TGTGCCATCAGTGAGTCGACGCGGCACCCGTGGATTGAAAAACTGTTTTTT
CDR3aa: CAISESTRHPWIEKLFF

abundance: .
v_gene: TRBV19
d_gene: TRBD1
j_gene: TRBJ2-7
CDR3nt: TGTGCCAGTAGCCAGGGGGCTCCTTCAGGGCAGTACTTC
CDR3aa: CASSQGAPSGQYF

abundance: .
v_gene: TRBV5-6
d_gene: .
j_gene: TRBJ1-1
CDR3nt: TGTGCCAGCAGCTTGGACAGTTGGAGCTCTGAAGCTTTCTTT
CDR3aa: CASSLDSWSSEAFF

abundance: many
v_gene: TRBV6-2/TRBV6-3
d_gene: TRBD1
j_gene: TRBJ2-2
CDR3nt: TGTGCCAGCAGAACCCCCCTTCGAGGGGGCGACACCGGGGAGCTGTTTTTT
CDR3aa: CASRTPLRGGDTGELFF

abundance: .
v_gene: TRBV27
d_gene: .
j_gene: TRBJ2-3
CDR3nt: TGTGCCAGCAGTCTTCGGGACCTCCCGTCGTCAGATACGCAGTATTTT
CDR3aa: CASSLRDLPSSDTQYF

abundance: .
v_gene: TRBV29-1
d_gene: .
j_gene: TRBJ1-1
CDR3nt: TGCAGCGTTGAAGACCCTACAACAGAGAACACTGAAGCTTTCTTT
CDR3aa: CSVEDPTTENTEAFF

abundance: many
v_gene: TRBV6-2/TRBV6-3
d_gene: .
j_gene: TRBJ1-1
CDR3nt: TGTGCCAGCAGTTACCTGGGTCCTGAAGCTTTCTTT
CDR3aa: CASSYLGPEAFF

abundance: .
v_gene: TRBV15
d_gene: TRBD1
j_gene: TRBJ1-1
CDR3nt: TGTGCCACCAGCAGAGAACAGGGGGCGAACACTGAAGCTTTCTTT
CDR3aa: CATSREQGANTEAFF

abundance: .
v_gene: TRBV5-4
d_gene: TRBD1
j_gene: TRBJ2-5
CDR3nt: TGTGCCAGCAGCTTGGCCGACAGGGAAGAGACCCAGTACTTC
CDR3aa: CASSLADREETQYF

abundance: medium-sized
v_gene: TRBV6-2/TRBV6-3
d_gene: .
j_gene: TRBJ2-3
CDR3nt: TGTGCCAGCAGTTTGACTAGCACAGATACGCAGTATTTT
CDR3aa: CASSLTSTDTQYF

abundance: .
v_gene: TRBV19
d_gene: .
j_gene: TRBJ2-1
CDR3nt: TGTGCCAGTAGTATCAGAGCCCTCGATGGGGCGCCCCTATACAATGAGCAGTTCTTC
CDR3aa: CASSIRALDGAPLYNEQFF

abundance: .
v_gene: TRBV9
d_gene: .
j_gene: TRBJ2-3
CDR3nt: TGTGCCAGCAGCGTAGGGGGGCCTAGCACAGATACGCAGTATTTT
CDR3aa: CASSVGGPSTDTQYF

abundance: many
v_gene: TRBV7-9
d_gene: TRBD2
j_gene: TRBJ2-3
CDR3nt: TGTGCCAGCAGCGCAAGCGGGGCCGGCACAGATACGCAGTATTTT
CDR3aa: CASSASGAGTDTQYF

abundance: few
v_gene: TRBV6-2/TRBV6-3
d_gene: .
j_gene: TRBJ2-7
CDR3nt: TGTGCCAGCAGTAACTACGAGCAGTACTTC
CDR3aa: CASSNYEQYF

abundance: .
v_gene: TRBV7-2
d_gene: .
j_gene: TRBJ2-2
CDR3nt: TGTGCCAGCAGAAAGGGTCCTTTGACCGGGGAGCTGTTTTTT
CDR3aa: CASRKGPLTGELFF

abundance: many
v_gene: TRBV7-6
d_gene: .
j_gene: TRBJ2-3
CDR3nt: TGTGCCAGCAGCTTTAGCACAGATACGCAGTATTTT
CDR3aa: CASSFSTDTQYF

abundance: few
v_gene: TRBV6-1
d_gene: .
j_gene: TRBJ2-6
CDR3nt: TGTGCCAGCAGTGAAGCTGGGATACCCCTTGGGGCCAACGTCCTGACTTTC
CDR3aa: CASSEAGIPLGANVLTF

abundance: .
v_gene: TRBV29-1
d_gene: TRBD1
j_gene: TRBJ2-3
CDR3nt: TGCAGCGTCGACAGGGTGAAAGATACGCAGTATTTT
CDR3aa: CSVDRVKDTQYF

abundance: .
v_gene: TRBV28
d_gene: TRBD1
j_gene: TRBJ2-5
CDR3nt: TGTGCCAGCAGTCCCAGGGACAGGGGGACTTCAAGGACCCAGTACTTC
CDR3aa: CASSPRDRGTSRTQYF

abundance: .
v_gene: TRBV4-1
d_gene: .
j_gene: TRBJ1-5
CDR3nt: TGCGCCAGCAGCCCCCAGGGTGATCAGCCCCAGCATTTT
CDR3aa: CASSPQGDQPQHF

abundance: .
v_gene: TRBV28
d_gene: .
j_gene: TRBJ2-5
CDR3nt: TGTGCCAGCAGTTTATCGGGCGGAGGACCTACCACGCAAGAGACCCAGTACTTC
CDR3aa: CASSLSGGGPTTQETQYF

abundance: few
v_gene: TRBV4-3
d_gene: .
j_gene: TRBJ1-6
CDR3nt: TGCGCCAGCAGCCAAGATAGACTGGGGGGTTCACCCCTCCACTTT
CDR3aa: CASSQDRLGGSPLHF

abundance: few
v_gene: TRBV7-9
d_gene: .
j_gene: TRBJ2-2
CDR3nt: TGTGCCAGCAGCTTATTCGGCAGGGGAATAACCGGGGAGCTGTTTTTT
CDR3aa: CASSLFGRGITGELFF

abundance: many
v_gene: TRBV4-3
d_gene: .
j_gene: TRBJ2-7
CDR3nt: TGCGCCAGCAGCCAAGATCTTGGAGACTACGAGCAGTACTTC
CDR3aa: CASSQDLGDYEQYF

abundance: few
v_gene: TRBV7-6
d_gene: .
j_gene: TRBJ1-1
CDR3nt: TGTGCCAGCAGCCCCAACGAAAACACTGAAGCTTTCTTT
CDR3aa: CASSPNENTEAFF

abundance: .
v_gene: TRBV29-1
d_gene: TRBD1
j_gene: TRBJ1-2
CDR3nt: TGCAGCGCATACGACAGGGGGCCTGGCTACACCTTC
CDR3aa: CSAYDRGPGYTF

abundance: many
v_gene: TRBV12-3/TRBV12-4
d_gene: .
j_gene: TRBJ2-1
CDR3nt: TGTGCCAGCAGTTTAGGACAGGCAAATGAGCAGTTCTTC
CDR3aa: CASSLGQANEQFF

abundance: few
v_gene: TRBV6-6
d_gene: .
j_gene: TRBJ1-5
CDR3nt: TGTGCCAGCAGTTACGGTCAGGGAGTTTTTTTGGATCAGCCCCAGCATTTT
CDR3aa: CASSYGQGVFLDQPQHF

abundance: .
v_gene: TRBV25-1
d_gene: TRBD2
j_gene: TRBJ2-1
CDR3nt: TGTGCCAGCAGTCCCCGGGGACTAGCGGACTACAATGAGCAGTTCTTC
CDR3aa: CASSPRGLADYNEQFF

abundance: many
v_gene: TRBV2
d_gene: .
j_gene: TRBJ2-7
CDR3nt: TGTGCCAGCGGTTTGCAGAACGAGCAGTACTTC
CDR3aa: CASGLQNEQYF

abundance: few
v_gene: TRBV7-9
d_gene: .
j_gene: TRBJ2-7
CDR3nt: TGTGCCAGCAGCCCGGACAACTCGGTTTACGAGCAGTACTTC
CDR3aa: CASSPDNSVYEQYF

abundance: .
v_gene: TRBV7-6
d_gene: TRBD1
j_gene: TRBJ2-1
CDR3nt: TGTGCCAGCAGCTTAGGAGGGGGCCCGAACGCCAATGAGCAGTTCTTC
CDR3aa: CASSLGGGPNANEQFF

abundance: few
v_gene: TRBV11-2
d_gene: TRBD1
j_gene: TRBJ2-7
CDR3nt: TGTGCCAGCAGCTCCTTTTGGGACAGGGAGTACGAGCAGTACTTC
CDR3aa: CASSSFWDREYEQYF

abundance: few
v_gene: TRBV7-9
d_gene: .
j_gene: TRBJ1-4
CDR3nt: TGTGCCAGCACTGGGGGAGGAGAAAAACTGTTTTTT
CDR3aa: CASTGGGEKLFF

abundance: .
v_gene: TRBV7-9
d_gene: .
j_gene: TRBJ2-1
CDR3nt: TGTGCCAGCGCCCAGGCCTCCTACAATGAGCAGTTCTTC
CDR3aa: CASAQASYNEQFF

abundance: few
v_gene: TRBV6-1
d_gene: .
j_gene: TRBJ1-5
CDR3nt: TGTGCCAGCAGTGATTACAGGGCCCCCAATCAGCCCCAGCATTTT
CDR3aa: CASSDYRAPNQPQHF

abundance: few
v_gene: TRBV7-9
d_gene: .
j_gene: TRBJ2-2
CDR3nt: TGTGCCAGCAGCTTCTCTCAGGGAACCGGGGAGCTGTTTTTT
CDR3aa: CASSFSQGTGELFF

abundance: few
v_gene: TRBV4-3
d_gene: TRBD1
j_gene: TRBJ2-5
CDR3nt: TGCGCCAGCAGCCCGAGTGACAGGGGCCTTAGGTGGACCCAGTACTTC
CDR3aa: CASSPSDRGLRWTQYF

abundance: .
v_gene: TRBV30
d_gene: .
j_gene: TRBJ2-7
CDR3nt: TGTGCCTGGAGTGTTGGGTACCTGAATTACGAGCAGTACTTC
CDR3aa: CAWSVGYLNYEQYF

abundance: once
v_gene: TRBV5-1
d_gene: TRBD2
j_gene: TRBJ2-2
CDR3nt: TGCGCCAGCAGCGTCGGGACTAGCCACAAGACCGGGGAGCTGTTTTTT
CDR3aa: CASSVGTSHKTGELFF

abundance: few
v_gene: TRBV5-4
d_gene: .
j_gene: TRBJ2-5
CDR3nt: TGTGCCAGCAGCTGGGGGGGGCTTATGGAGACCCAGTACTTC
CDR3aa: CASSWGGLMETQYF

abundance: .
v_gene: TRBV4-1
d_gene: .
j_gene: TRBJ2-6
CDR3nt: TGCGCCAGCAGCCAAGGATTTCTCGGGGCTGGGGCCAACGTCCTGACTTTC
CDR3aa: CASSQGFLGAGANVLTF

abundance: few
v_gene: TRBV12-3/TRBV12-4
d_gene: TRBD1
j_gene: TRBJ1-5
CDR3nt: TGTGCCAGCAGTTTGGGACAGGGAGTTCAGCCCCAGCATTTT
CDR3aa: CASSLGQGVQPQHF

abundance: few
v_gene: TRBV15
d_gene: .
j_gene: TRBJ2-7
CDR3nt: TGTGCCACCAGCAGAGAGGGTCTCGGAATTTCCGAGCAGTACTTC
CDR3aa: CATSREGLGISEQYF

abundance: .
v_gene: TRBV12-3/TRBV12-4
d_gene: .
j_gene: TRBJ2-3
CDR3nt: TGTGCCAGCATGCGGGGCCCTGGTACGCAGTATTTT
CDR3aa: CASMRGPGTQYF

abundance: .
v_gene: TRBV7-2
d_gene: TRBD2
j_gene: TRBJ2-1
CDR3nt: TGTGCCAGCAGCTTAGTCCGGGAGGATGAGCAGTTCTTC
CDR3aa: CASSLVREDEQFF

abundance: .
v_gene: TRBV9
d_gene: .
j_gene: TRBJ1-4
CDR3nt: TGTGCCAGCAGCGTAGACACAGGGACTAATGAAAAACTGTTTTTT
CDR3aa: CASSVDTGTNEKLFF

abundance: few
v_gene: TRBV20-1
d_gene: .
j_gene: TRBJ1-4
CDR3nt: TGCAGTGCTTTCTCGGGCTGGACTAATGAAAAACTGTTTTTT
CDR3aa: CSAFSGWTNEKLFF

abundance: .
v_gene: TRBV6-5
d_gene: TRBD1
j_gene: TRBJ1-1
CDR3nt: TGTGCCAGCAGTTACGAGGGGGCGAACACTGAAGCTTTCTTT
CDR3aa: CASSYEGANTEAFF

abundance: .
v_gene: TRBV7-3
d_gene: TRBD1
j_gene: TRBJ1-3
CDR3nt: TGTGCCAGCAGCCCGGGACAGGGAGACACCATATATTTT
CDR3aa: CASSPGQGDTIYF

abundance: .
v_gene: TRBV4-2
d_gene: .
j_gene: TRBJ1-2
CDR3nt: TGTGCCAGCAGCTATGAAAGGATAGGCTATGGCTACACCTTC
CDR3aa: CASSYERIGYGYTF

abundance: .
v_gene: TRBV4-1
d_gene: .
j_gene: TRBJ2-7
CDR3nt: TGCGCCAGCAGCCTCCGGCAGGGCCCCTACGAGCAGTACTTC
CDR3aa: CASSLRQGPYEQYF